The present T cell receptor beta chain was sequenced within a study of tumor-infiltrating lymphocytes in oesophageal squamous cell carcinoma. One entry per CDR3 protein, called by TCRdb with MiXCR from the PCR reads. The sample shows roughly 13,000 distinct CDR3 sequences, approximately 50% of them seen only once. The CDR3 has 13 residues. Germline V lookup: CDR1 ENHRY, CDR2 SYGVKD. The chain uses TRBV10-3 and TRBJ2-1; no clear D gene. The J call is uncertain, as TRBJ2-5 better fits the DNA end. The sequenced sample consisted of normal esophageal tissue next to the tumor. The receptor was isolated from a male donor with esophageal squamous cell carcinoma. Written as DNA, the CDR3 is TGTGCCATCAAAGCCCCAAGTTTGGGGACCCAGTACTTC. This sequence encodes CAIKAPSLGTQYF.